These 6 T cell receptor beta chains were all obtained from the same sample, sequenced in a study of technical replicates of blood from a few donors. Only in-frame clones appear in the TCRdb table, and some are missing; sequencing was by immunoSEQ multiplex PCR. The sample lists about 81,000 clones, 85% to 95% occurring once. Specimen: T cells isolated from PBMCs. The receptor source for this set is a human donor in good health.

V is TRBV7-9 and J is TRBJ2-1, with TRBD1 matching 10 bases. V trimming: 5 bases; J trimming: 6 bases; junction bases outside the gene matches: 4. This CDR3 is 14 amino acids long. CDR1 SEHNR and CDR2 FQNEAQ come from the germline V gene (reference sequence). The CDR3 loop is CASSPTGGSNEQFF. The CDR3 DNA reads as TGTGCCAGCAGCCCGACAGGGGGCTCCAATGAGCAGTTCTTC. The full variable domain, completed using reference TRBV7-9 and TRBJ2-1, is DTGVSQNPRHKITKRGQNVTFRCDPISEHNRLYWYRQTLGQGPEFLTYFQNEAQLEKSRLLSDRFSAERPKGSFSTLEIQRTEQGDSAMYLCASSPTGGSNEQFFGPGTRLTVL.

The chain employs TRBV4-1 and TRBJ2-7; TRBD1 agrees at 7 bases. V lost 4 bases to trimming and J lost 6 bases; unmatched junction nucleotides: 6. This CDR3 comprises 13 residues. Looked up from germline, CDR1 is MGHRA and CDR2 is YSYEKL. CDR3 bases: TGCGCCAGCAGCCTCGACAGGGACCCCGAGCAGTACTTC. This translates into CASSLDRDPEQYF.

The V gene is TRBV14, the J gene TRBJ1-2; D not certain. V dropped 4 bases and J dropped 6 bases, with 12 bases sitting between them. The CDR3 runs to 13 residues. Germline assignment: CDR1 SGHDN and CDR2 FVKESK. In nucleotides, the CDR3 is TGTGCCAGCAGCCTTTACCGCGGGAATGGCTACACCTTC. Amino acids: CASSLYRGNGYTF.

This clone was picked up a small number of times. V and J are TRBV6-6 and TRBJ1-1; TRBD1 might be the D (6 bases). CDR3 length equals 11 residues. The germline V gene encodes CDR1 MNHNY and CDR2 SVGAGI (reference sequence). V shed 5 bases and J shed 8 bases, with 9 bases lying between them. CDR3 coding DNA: TGTGCCAGCAGTCTACAGGGCGAAGCTTTCTTT. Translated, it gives CASSLQGEAFF.

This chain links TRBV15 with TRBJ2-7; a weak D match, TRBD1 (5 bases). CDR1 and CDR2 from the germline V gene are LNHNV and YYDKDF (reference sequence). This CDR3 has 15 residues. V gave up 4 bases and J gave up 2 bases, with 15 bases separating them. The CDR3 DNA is TGTGCCACCAGCATCGACAGCAGCCCTACCTACGAGCAGTACTTC. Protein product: CATSIDSSPTYEQYF. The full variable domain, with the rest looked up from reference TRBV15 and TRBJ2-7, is DAMVIQNPRYQVTQFGKPVTLSCSQTLNHNVMYWYQQKSSQAPKLLFHYYDKDFNNEADTPDNFQSRRPNTSFCFLDIRSPGLGDTAMYLCATSIDSSPTYEQYFGPGTRLTVT.

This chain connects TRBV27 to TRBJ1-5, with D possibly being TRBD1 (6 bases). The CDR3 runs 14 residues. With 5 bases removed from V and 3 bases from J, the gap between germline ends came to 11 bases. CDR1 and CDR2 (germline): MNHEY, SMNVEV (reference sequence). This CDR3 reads CASSRGIDNQPQHF. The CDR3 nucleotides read TGTGCCAGCAGTAGGGGGATCGACAATCAGCCCCAGCATTTT.